Listed below are T cell receptor beta chains from one sample, sequenced in a study of cytomegalovirus exposure and HLA in healthy donors. Using immunoSEQ multiplex PCR, the repertoire was profiled, and TCRdb retains in-frame clones only, with some absent. This table has 87,000 or so clones, under 9% appearing once. Material for sequencing was PBMCs. The receptors derive from a man aged 45 to 65 in good health and CMV-seronegative. Both conserved end residues are part of each CDR3. Each record gives: CDR3 protein, CDR3 DNA, D gene, clone size, J gene, V gene. A D gene is named only where the DNA matches it firmly. Part of the rows lack a size; the others show once, few, many or a class for expanded clones.

cdr3_aa: CASSLTDPSGNTIYF
cdr3_nt: TGCGCCAGCAGCTTGACAGACCCCTCTGGAAACACCATATATTTT
d_call: .
clone_size: .
j_call: TRBJ1-3
v_call: TRBV5-1

cdr3_aa: CASSPRAGRSYPFANEQYF
cdr3_nt: TGTGCCAGCAGCCCACGAGCGGGACGAAGTTATCCTTTTGCGAACGAGCAGTACTTC
d_call: TRBD2
clone_size: .
j_call: TRBJ2-7
v_call: TRBV9

cdr3_aa: CATRSRGINFRNTIYF
cdr3_nt: TGCGCCACCCGCTCAAGAGGGATTAATTTTCGAAACACCATATATTTT
d_call: .
clone_size: many
j_call: TRBJ1-3
v_call: TRBV10-1

cdr3_aa: CASSAGTGGPVSNQPQHF
cdr3_nt: TGTGCCAGCAGTGCCGGGACAGGGGGCCCTGTGAGCAATCAGCCCCAGCATTTT
d_call: TRBD1
clone_size: .
j_call: TRBJ1-5
v_call: TRBV6-1

cdr3_aa: CASSLDGRGEAFF
cdr3_nt: TGTGCCAGCTCACTGGACGGGAGGGGTGAAGCTTTCTTT
d_call: .
clone_size: few
j_call: TRBJ1-1
v_call: TRBV18

cdr3_aa: CASSVGTSGGFKNIQYF
cdr3_nt: TGTGCCAGCAGCGTAGGGACTAGCGGGGGTTTCAAAAACATTCAGTACTTC
d_call: TRBD2
clone_size: few
j_call: TRBJ2-4
v_call: TRBV9

cdr3_aa: CASSLRVGNQPQHF
cdr3_nt: TGTGCCAGTAGTCTCAGGGTTGGCAATCAGCCCCAGCATTTT
d_call: .
clone_size: few
j_call: TRBJ1-5
v_call: TRBV19

cdr3_aa: CASSPTTGATNEKLFF
cdr3_nt: TGTGCCAGCAGCCCCACGACAGGGGCAACTAATGAAAAACTGTTTTTT
d_call: TRBD1
clone_size: many
j_call: TRBJ1-4
v_call: TRBV28

cdr3_aa: CASSPLADKYEQYF
cdr3_nt: TGTGCCAGCAGCCCTCTAGCGGATAAGTACGAGCAGTACTTC
d_call: TRBD2
clone_size: few
j_call: TRBJ2-7
v_call: TRBV7-6

cdr3_aa: CASSEVGRRTRYTF
cdr3_nt: TGTGCCAGCAGTGAAGTTGGGAGACGCACTCGCTACACCTTC
d_call: .
clone_size: few
j_call: TRBJ1-2
v_call: TRBV2

cdr3_aa: CASSFIGFSSTDTQYF
cdr3_nt: TGTGCCAGCAGTTTTATCGGGTTTTCGAGCACAGATACGCAGTATTTT
d_call: .
clone_size: few
j_call: TRBJ2-3
v_call: TRBV27

cdr3_aa: CASRERDRREQYF
cdr3_nt: TGTGCCAGCAGAGAGAGGGACAGGCGCGAGCAGTACTTC
d_call: TRBD1
clone_size: few
j_call: TRBJ2-7
v_call: TRBV27

cdr3_aa: CASSPGGAVNIQYF
cdr3_nt: TGTGCCAGCAGTCCAGGGGGCGCGGTAAACATTCAGTACTTC
d_call: TRBD1
clone_size: few
j_call: TRBJ2-4
v_call: TRBV28

cdr3_aa: CASSTRRLAAGARFRSDLLDTQYF
cdr3_nt: TGTGCCAGTAGTACCCGCCGACTAGCGGCGGGGGCTCGCTTCCGCTCGGACCTCCTAGATACGCAGTATTTT
d_call: TRBD2
clone_size: few
j_call: TRBJ2-3
v_call: TRBV19